This T cell receptor beta chain stems from a study of glioma-infiltrating T cells after dendritic cell vaccination. Looking at the study overall: Dendritic cell vaccine was injected intradermally three times, biweekly.

The CDR3 totals 10 residues. Germline CDR1 and CDR2: SQVTM and ANQGSEA. The V end was cut by 5 bases, the J end by 3 bases, with 4 bases between. Stated time point: after dendritic cell vaccination, including at tumor progression/relapse. Method: immunoSEQ multiplex PCR; TCRdb's copy keeps in-frame clones and lacks some. The table shows approximately 48,000 clones, with about 88% occurring only once. This material consisted of blood, taken after dendritic cell vaccination. This sequence originates from a human donor with glioblastoma. The chain links TRBV29-1 to TRBJ2-5; no definite D call. The CDR3 nucleotides are TGCAGCGTTACTGAAGAGACCCAGTACTTC. Its protein is CSVTEETQYF.